The subject of this entry is one T cell receptor (beta chain). Its antigen remains unidentified. As for time point: newly diagnosed GD, antithyroid drugs for less than 3 months. Extracted RNA from PBMCs served as the source of the TCR library. The data originate from a study of regulatory T cells in long-lasting Graves disease. Study-wide points: Persistent patients had more shared public clonotypes (under 3,000) than new patients (approximately 920).

Trimming stripped 4 bases from V and 3 bases from J, with 10 bases between. The CDR3 totals 14 residues. Germline V lookup: CDR1 SEHNR, CDR2 FQNEAQ (reference sequence). Arm-PCR of CDR3 regions and iRepertoire HTBI primers were used to build TCR beta libraries. TCRdb analysed the multiplex PCR reads with MiXCR anew, one entry per CDR3 protein. The table records hundreds of thousands of distinct CDR3 sequences, roughly 15% of them present only once. Separately, the same data were catalogued under a study of T cells in Graves' hyperthyroidism and ophthalmopathy.

The V call is TRBV7-9, the J call TRBJ1-5; D gene ambiguous. Sequencing used peripheral blood mononuclear cells (PBMCs), obtained at new diagnosis, from a patient treated with antithyroid drugs. The sequence was obtained from a woman aged 25 to 39 with Graves disease. CDR3 sequence (DNA): TGTGCCAGCAGCTCATGGGCAGACAATCAGCCCCAGCATTTT. Translated: CASSSWADNQPQHF.